This passage covers 11 T cell receptor beta chains from one sample sequenced in a study of blood T cell repertoires in COVID-19. Profiling relied on immunoSEQ multiplex PCR, and the TCRdb table lists in-frame clones only, not all of them. The sample lists some 230,000 clones, roughly 80% seen once, with 7.5% to 9.5% in the top ten. Sequenced sample: peripheral blood. The receptors come from an elderly woman with COVID-19, enrolled during active disease.

The chain is built from TRBV7-9 and TRBJ2-2; a weak D match, TRBD1 (5 bases). Looked up from germline, CDR1 is SEHNR and CDR2 is FQNEAQ (reference sequence). This CDR3 spans 16 amino acids. V shed 7 bases and J shed 1 base, with 16 bases lying between them. The CDR3 sequence: CASTHRQTENTGELFF. The CDR3 DNA follows: TGTGCCAGCACCCATCGCCAGACAGAGAACACCGGGGAGCTGTTTTTT. The full variable domain, its missing parts supplied by reference TRBV7-9 and TRBJ2-2, is DTGVSQNPRHKITKRGQNVTFRCDPISEHNRLYWYRQTLGQGPEFLTYFQNEAQLEKSRLLSDRFSAERPKGSFSTLEIQRTEQGDSAMYLCASTHRQTENTGELFFGEGSRLTVL.

The V gene is TRBV14, the J gene TRBJ1-2, with TRBD1 identical over 10 bases. The CDR3 loop spans 15 amino acids. The V segment lost 0 bases and the J segment 5 bases; nucleotides outside the gene matches: 3. Germline V gene data show CDR1 as SGHDN and CDR2 as FVKESK. DNA for the CDR3: TGTGCCAGCAGCCAAGATGAGGGACAGGGGTATGGCTACACCTTC. Translation gives CASSQDEGQGYGYTF.

The chain joins TRBV7-9 to TRBJ1-4; perhaps TRBD1 as D (5 bases). Trimming took 4 bases from V and 2 from J, leaving 8 bases between them. The CDR3 runs 14 residues. Per the germline V gene, CDR1 is SEHNR and CDR2 is FQNEAQ (reference sequence). In nucleotides, the CDR3 is TGTGCCAGCAGCTCCAGACAGACTAATGAAAAACTGTTTTTT. Its protein product is CASSSRQTNEKLFF.

CDR3 coding DNA: TGTGCCAGCAGTTCGCGGGACAGGAATGAAAAACTGTTTTTT. Protein: CASSSRDRNEKLFF. This sequence joins TRBV27 and TRBJ1-4; 8 positions match TRBD1. V trimming: 4 bases; J trimming: 5 bases; junction bases outside the gene matches: 3. This CDR3 is 14 amino acids long. CDR1 is MNHEY, CDR2 SMNVEV, per germline (reference sequence).

The chain combines TRBV19 with TRBJ2-7; D might be TRBD2 (6 bases). CDR1 is LNHDA and CDR2 is SQIVND in the germline V gene (reference sequence). Trimming shortened V by 5 bases and J by 2 bases, and 10 bases separated the two germline ends. This CDR3 is built from 13 residues. This chain's CDR3 is CASSSSGPYEQYF. CDR3 coding DNA: TGTGCCAGTAGTTCCAGCGGGCCCTACGAGCAGTACTTC.

In DNA, the CDR3 is TGTGCCAGCAGCTTAGGGGCGGGACAGATGGGGACTGAAGCTTTCTTT. Translation gives CASSLGAGQMGTEAFF. The chain combines TRBV7-6 with TRBJ1-1, with 7 bases lining up with TRBD1. Germline V gene data show CDR1 as SGHVS and CDR2 as FNYEAQ. V was pared by 1 base and J by 5 bases, with 10 bases of the junction left unmatched. The CDR3 contains 16 residues.

DNA for the CDR3: TGCGCCAGCAGCCTCGGACAGGGGGCTCTTGGCACTGAAGCTTTCTTT. Amino acids: CASSLGQGALGTEAFF. The rearrangement uses TRBV4-1 and TRBJ1-1, with 11 positions matching TRBD1. The CDR3 length is 16 residues. With 4 bases clipped from V and 4 bases from J, the junction kept 8 bases outside the gene matches. Per germline, CDR1 MGHRA and CDR2 YSYEKL.

CDR3 DNA sequence: TGTGCCAGCAGCGTGGGGGACAGGCGTGGCAATCAGCCCCAGCATTTT. Residues: CASSVGDRRGNQPQHF. The chain is built from TRBV5-8 and TRBJ1-5; 8 bases map to TRBD1. The junction had 8 bases not matched to a gene; V was cut back by 4 bases and J by 2 bases. The CDR3 runs to 16 residues. Germline lookup yields CDR1 SGHTS and CDR2 YDEGEE.

The gene calls are TRBV28 and TRBJ2-5; D remains unclear. The CDR3 loop spans 13 amino acids. Germline assignment: CDR1 MDHEN and CDR2 SYDVKM. V shed 2 bases and J shed 2 bases, with 6 bases lying between them. The CDR3 bases are TGTGCCAGCAGTTTAAGCCAACAAGAGACCCAGTACTTC. Its translation: CASSLSQQETQYF.

This chain uses TRBV19 with TRBJ1-1; 8 bases fit TRBD1. Germline V lookup: CDR1 LNHDA, CDR2 SQIVND (reference sequence). The CDR3 totals 18 residues. The trim removed 5 bases at V and 3 bases at J, leaving 17 bases unmatched. CDR3 region: CASSPPPGQGRRDTEAFF. CDR3 nucleotides: TGTGCCAGTAGTCCACCACCAGGACAGGGAAGGCGTGACACTGAAGCTTTCTTT.

The gene calls are TRBV9 and TRBJ2-7; D is possibly TRBD2 (6 bases). CDR1 is SGDLS, CDR2 YYNGEE, per germline. Trimming shortened V by 0 bases and J by 0 bases, and 16 bases separated the two germline ends. CDR3 size: 17 residues. In nucleotides, the CDR3 is TGTGCCAGCAGCGTAGGCCCCGGGACTTCAAGCTCCTACGAGCAGTACTTC. Translation gives CASSVGPGTSSSYEQYF.